One sample yielded the 30 T cell receptor beta chains listed below, sequenced in a study of siplizumab effects on memory and regulatory T cells. Only in-frame clones appear in the TCRdb table, and some are missing; sequencing was by immunoSEQ multiplex PCR. The sample lists 55,000 to 70,000 clones, more than 80% seen once, with 38% in the top ten. Sequencing used CD8+ T cells sorted from blood. The receptors shown here come from a human donor in good health.

The gene calls are TRBV10-3 and TRBJ2-7; no firm D call. The CDR3 extends over 14 amino acids. Trimming took off 3 bases at V and 0 bases at J, with 9 bases between the two ends. Germline V gives CDR1 ENHRY, CDR2 SYGVKD. The CDR3 coding sequence is TGTGCCATCAGTGACAGTCGAAGCTCCTACGAGCAGTACTTC. Translated, it gives CAISDSRSSYEQYF.

In this sample, this clone turned up once. The chain recombines TRBV29-1 with TRBJ2-7; no definite D call. CDR3 size: 13 residues. Trimming cost V 0 bases and J 2 bases, with 8 bases left between them. CDR1 is SQVTM, CDR2 ANQGSEA, per germline. The CDR3 region is CSVEDWATYEQYF. CDR3 DNA: TGCAGCGTTGAAGATTGGGCCACCTACGAGCAGTACTTC.

The chain has TRBV4-1 and TRBJ2-7; TRBD2 is a possible D gene (6 bases). The CDR3 spans 14 residues. Germline assignment: CDR1 MGHRA and CDR2 YSYEKL. V lost 5 bases and J lost 4, with 15 bases in between. CDR3 loop: CASSYRDSRYEQYF. As DNA, the CDR3 is TGCGCCAGCAGCTACCGGGACTCTAGATACGAGCAGTACTTC.

This chain connects TRBV27 to TRBJ2-1; D is possibly TRBD2 (5 bases). The CDR3 spans 12 residues. V lost 5 bases, J lost 7 bases, and 9 bases lay in between. Germline CDR1 MNHEY, CDR2 SMNVEV (reference sequence). CDR3 sequence: CASSTTRNEQFF. CDR3 sequence (DNA): TGTGCCAGCAGTACCACTAGAAATGAGCAGTTCTTC.

This sequence joins TRBV29-1 and TRBJ2-7, with 8 nucleotides matching TRBD2. The length of the CDR3 is 12 residues. CDR1 is SQVTM and CDR2 is ANQGSEA in the germline V gene. Here the CDR3 DNA reads TGCGACCCGGGGGGGGTCAGGCTCGAGCAGTACTTC. Protein: CDPGGVRLEQYF.

The gene calls are TRBV4-3 and TRBJ1-3, with no clear D. CDR1 is LGHNA, CDR2 YSLEER, per germline. With 1 base removed from V and 2 bases from J, the gap between germline ends came to 15 bases. This CDR3 contains 17 residues. The CDR3 DNA is TGCGCCAGCAGCCAAGGGGTGATTCACACAGCTGGAAACACCATATATTTT. This codes for CASSQGVIHTAGNTIYF.

This sequence joins TRBV4-2 and TRBJ2-1; perhaps TRBD2 as D (6 bases). This CDR3 is 16 amino acids long. Germline CDR1 LGHNA, CDR2 YNFKEQ. Trimming took 0 bases from V and 3 from J, leaving 12 bases between them. In DNA form, the CDR3 reads TGTGCCAGCAGCCAAGAGACGGGGGACGTCTACAATGAGCAGTTCTTC. Amino acid sequence: CASSQETGDVYNEQFF.

The genes are TRBV25-1 and TRBJ1-2, with 7 bases identical to TRBD1. The V segment lost 8 bases and the J segment 13 bases; nucleotides outside the gene matches: 7. Germline V gene sequence: CDR1 MGHDK, CDR2 SYGVNS. This CDR3 spans 10 amino acids. CDR3 amino acids: CASGDSFGTF. DNA for the CDR3: TGTGCCAGCGGGGACAGTTTCGGCACCTTC.

The chain is built from TRBV6-1 and TRBJ2-2, with TRBD2 matching over 7 bases. V shed 2 bases, J shed 4 bases, and the junction held 16 bases outside the gene matches. The CDR3 has 19 residues. Germline CDR1 is MNHNS and CDR2 is SASEGT. The CDR3 protein is CASSETSIFPGEGTGELFF. CDR3 DNA sequence: TGTGCCAGCAGTGAAACCAGTATCTTTCCGGGGGAGGGCACCGGGGAGCTGTTTTTT.

This chain connects TRBV11-2 to TRBJ2-3; 7 bases match TRBD2. V trimming: 5 bases; J trimming: 3 bases; junction bases outside the gene matches: 17. Germline CDR1 is SGHAT and CDR2 is FQNNGV. The CDR3 has 18 amino acids. DNA for the CDR3: TGTGCCAGCAGCCCGAGTGGGGGTAGCGGGTGGGGGACAGATACGCAGTATTTT. Its translation is CASSPSGGSGWGTDTQYF.

This sequence joins TRBV14 and TRBJ2-1, with TRBD2 matching 11 bases. V gave up 4 bases and J gave up 0 bases; unmatched junction bases: 5. Per the germline V gene, CDR1 is SGHDN and CDR2 is FVKESK. The CDR3 contains 17 residues. The CDR3 region is CASSPRTSGYSYNEQFF. The CDR3 DNA reads as TGTGCCAGCAGCCCGAGGACTAGCGGGTACTCCTACAATGAGCAGTTCTTC.

This chain links TRBV7-6 with TRBJ2-5; 9 bases agree with TRBD1. The V gene end was trimmed by 8 bases and the J gene end by 4 bases; junction bases not matched to a gene: 11. The CDR3 consists of 15 residues. Germline assignment: CDR1 SGHVS and CDR2 FNYEAQ. The CDR3: CASSGDRDILETQYF. As DNA, the CDR3 is TGTGCCAGCTCCGGGGACAGGGATATCTTAGAGACCCAGTACTTC.

The V call is TRBV4-1, the J call TRBJ1-1; possible D gene TRBD1, 6 bases. Trimming stripped 2 bases from V and 1 base from J, with 11 bases between. This CDR3 comprises 15 residues. Germline V gene lookup returns CDR1 MGHRA and CDR2 YSYEKL. Here the CDR3 DNA reads TGCGCCAGCAGCCAACCAGCCAGGGGGAACACTGAAGCTTTCTTT. It codes for CASSQPARGNTEAFF.

CDR3 DNA: TGTGCCAGCAGCCACGCAGGGCGCTCCTACGAGCAGTACTTC. This codes for CASSHAGRSYEQYF. The V and J genes are TRBV7-9 and TRBJ2-7; the D gene is possibly TRBD1 (5 bases). Trimming removed 5 bases from V and 0 bases from J, with 11 bases in between. Germline loops: CDR1 SEHNR, CDR2 FQNEAQ (reference sequence). The CDR3 loop spans 14 amino acids.

About this clone itself: One end of the junction varies from germline; a read error may be responsible. This rearrangement joins TRBV27 to TRBJ2-7; 11 bases fit TRBD2. CDR3 length: 15 residues. CDR1 and CDR2 from the germline V gene are MNHEY and SMNVEV (reference sequence). CDR3 in amino acids: CAGSLGLAGPYEQYF. CDR3 DNA sequence: TGTGCCGGCAGTTTAGGACTAGCGGGCCCCTACGAGCAGTACTTC.

The chain has TRBV6-5 and TRBJ2-7; 10 nucleotides match TRBD2. Germline values: CDR1 MNHEY, CDR2 SVGAGI. After removal of 7 bases from V and 3 bases from J, the junction contained 6 bases not matched to a gene. The CDR3 consists of 14 residues. The CDR3 here is CASKGSGRYYEQYF. The CDR3 nucleotides are TGTGCCAGCAAGGGTAGCGGGAGGTACTACGAGCAGTACTTC.

The rearrangement uses TRBV27 and TRBJ2-4; D gene ambiguous. CDR1 MNHEY and CDR2 SMNVEV come from the germline V gene (reference sequence). Trimming cost V 4 bases and J 4 bases, with 8 bases left between them. The CDR3 totals 13 residues. The CDR3 nucleotides are TGTGCCAGCAGTTCCCTGACTAAAAACATTCAGTACTTC. It codes for CASSSLTKNIQYF.

As to this clone: Other DNA sequences in this sample translate to the same CDR3. V and J are TRBV7-9 and TRBJ2-5, with D maybe TRBD2 (5 bases). Germline loops: CDR1 SEHNR, CDR2 FQNEAQ (reference sequence). Trimming shortened V by 4 bases and J by 2 bases, and 5 bases separated the two germline ends. The CDR3 runs to 12 residues. The CDR3 DNA reads TGTGCCAGCAGCTCGGGACAAGAGACCCAGTACTTC. It is translated as CASSSGQETQYF.

Remarks on this clone: Relative to the germline gene, one junction end is altered; a read error may explain this. The rearrangement uses TRBV2 and TRBJ1-5; 8 nucleotides match TRBD1. The CDR3 is made up of 17 amino acids. Germline V CDR1 and CDR2: SNHLY, FYNNEI. CDR3 nucleotide sequence: TGTGCCAGCACTGAAAAAAACCAGGGGGCCTTCAATCAGCCCCAGCATTTT. This sequence encodes CASTEKNQGAFNQPQHF.

The chain recombines TRBV4-1 with TRBJ2-7; 12 nucleotides match TRBD1. Germline CDR1 MGHRA, CDR2 YSYEKL. V shed 2 bases and J 7 bases; nucleotides not matched to a gene: 6. The CDR3 has 15 residues. The CDR3 loop is CASSQRDRGLGEQYF. CDR3 sequence (DNA): TGCGCCAGCAGCCAAAGGGACAGGGGGCTCGGAGAGCAGTACTTC.

The chain recombines TRBV5-1 with TRBJ2-1; 9 bases match TRBD2. V shed 4 bases and J 4 bases; nucleotides not matched to a gene: 6. The length of the CDR3 is 15 residues. Germline CDR1 SGHRS, CDR2 YFSETQ. Here the CDR3 DNA reads TGCGCCAGCAGCCGAGCGGGGGGCACATACAATGAGCAGTTCTTC. Translated, it gives CASSRAGGTYNEQFF.

V gene TRBV2 combines with J gene TRBJ2-3; D gene unclear. CDR1 and CDR2 (germline): SNHLY, FYNNEI. The V and J ends lost 3 bases and 4 bases respectively, with 2 bases between them. This CDR3 has 11 residues. The CDR3 sequence: CASSDPDTQYF. DNA for the CDR3: TGTGCCAGCAGTGACCCAGATACGCAGTATTTT.

The chain uses TRBV7-9 and TRBJ2-1; D is unresolved. V lost 5 bases and J lost 0, with 14 bases in between. This CDR3 has 16 amino acids. CDR1 and CDR2 from the germline V gene are SEHNR and FQNEAQ (reference sequence). The CDR3 here is CASSPLLQSSYNEQFF. The CDR3 nucleotides are TGTGCCAGCAGCCCACTCCTGCAAAGCTCCTACAATGAGCAGTTCTTC.

V usage is TRBV27 and J usage is TRBJ2-7, with 7 bases that match TRBD2. The ends lost 6 bases at V and 0 bases at J; junction bases unmatched: 8. CDR3 size: 15 residues. Germline CDR1 reads MNHEY; CDR2 reads SMNVEV (reference sequence). The CDR3 coding sequence is TGTGCCAGCAGGGCATCTCTAGCGGCCTCCTACGAGCAGTACTTC. Protein: CASRASLAASYEQYF.

The V and J genes are TRBV2 and TRBJ2-2; 10 positions match TRBD2. The CDR3 consists of 17 residues. The germline V gene has CDR1 SNHLY and CDR2 FYNNEI. Unmatched junction bases numbered 9, after V lost 5 bases and J lost 3 bases. The CDR3 DNA reads TGTGCCAGCAGTCCCGGACTAGCGGATCCCTACACCGGGGAGCTGTTTTTT. It specifies CASSPGLADPYTGELFF.

The chain combines TRBV29-1 with TRBJ2-2; no clear D. V lost 6 bases and J lost 6, with 14 bases in between. Germline V gene lookup returns CDR1 SQVTM and CDR2 ANQGSEA. The length of the CDR3 is 13 residues. In nucleotides, the CDR3 is TGCAGCGTAGCGACGAACCTAGCCGGGGAGCTGTTTTTT. Translated: CSVATNLAGELFF.

The chain links TRBV9 to TRBJ2-3, with a weak D call TRBD2 (6 bases). The ends were cut back, 3 bases at V and 2 bases at J, with 16 bases in the middle. The V gene's germline CDR1 is SGDLS and CDR2 YYNGEE. This CDR3 region has 16 residues. DNA of the CDR3: TGTGCCAGCAGCGAATTCGGGAGAAGTCACACAGATACGCAGTATTTT. This encodes CASSEFGRSHTDTQYF. Based on the CDR3 plus reference TRBV9 and TRBJ2-3, the full variable domain is DSGVTQTPKHLITATGQRVTLRCSPRSGDLSVYWYQQSLDQGLQFLIQYYNGEERAKGNILERFSAQQFPDLHSELNLSSLELGDSALYFCASSEFGRSHTDTQYFGPGTRLTVL.

The V and J genes are TRBV9 and TRBJ2-5; possibly TRBD1 for D (5 bases). V was pared by 3 bases and J by 0 bases, with 6 bases between. Germline V gene sequence: CDR1 SGDLS, CDR2 YYNGEE. The CDR3 covers 13 residues. The CDR3 DNA is TGTGCCAGCAGCGGACAGAACCAAGAGACCCAGTACTTC. Protein sequence: CASSGQNQETQYF.

The chain recombines TRBV7-3 with TRBJ2-1, with TRBD1 identical over 7 bases. CDR1 is SGHTA and CDR2 is FQGTGA in the germline V gene. The CDR3 extends over 20 amino acids. Losses at the gene ends were 1 base for V and 5 bases for J; bases not matched to a gene: 20. The chain's CDR3 is CASSLNAGTATFRDNNEQFF. In nucleotides, the CDR3 is TGTGCCAGCAGCTTAAATGCCGGGACAGCTACCTTCCGTGATAACAATGAGCAGTTCTTC.

This chain joins TRBV15 and TRBJ2-1; maybe TRBD2 (7 bases). This CDR3 has 16 residues. Germline assignment: CDR1 LNHNV and CDR2 YYDKDF (reference sequence). The V and J ends lost 5 bases and 0 bases respectively, with 14 bases between them. The CDR3 spells CATSGGGDFSYNEQFF. CDR3 coding DNA: TGTGCCACCAGCGGAGGGGGGGATTTCTCCTACAATGAGCAGTTCTTC.